These 2 T cell receptor beta chains were sequenced from one sample in a study of blood T cell repertoires in COVID-19. The assay was immunoSEQ multiplex PCR, and TCRdb's table has in-frame clones only and misses some. The profile shows some 220,000 clones, roughly 80% of them singletons. The sequenced material came from peripheral blood. These receptors all come from a woman of 80 years or more with active or convalescent COVID-19.

The V gene is TRBV6-4, the J gene TRBJ1-2; 9 positions agree with TRBD1. The J segment lost 4 bases and the V segment lost 6 bases, leaving 21 bases of the junction unmatched. This CDR3 is 19 amino acids long. Per germline, CDR1 MRHNA and CDR2 SNTAGT. In DNA form, the CDR3 reads TGTGCCAGCAGACTCCCCCTTTTGGGACAGGGCGCCCCGTCCTATGGCTACACCTTC. This sequence encodes CASRLPLLGQGAPSYGYTF.

The CDR3 sequence is CASSLGLPSGGFEQFF. As DNA, the CDR3 is TGCGCCAGCAGCTTGGGGCTGCCTAGCGGGGGCTTTGAGCAGTTCTTC. The chain combines TRBV5-1 with TRBJ2-1, with 10 bases matching TRBD2. The CDR3 contains 16 residues. Germline CDR1 reads SGHRS; CDR2 reads YFSETQ. The junction had 9 bases not matched to a gene; V was cut back by 0 bases and J by 9 bases. The entire variable domain, with the rest obtained from reference TRBV5-1 and TRBJ2-1, is as follows: KAGVTQTPRYLIKTRGQQVTLSCSPISGHRSVSWYQQTPGQGLQFLFEYFSETQRNKGNFPGRFSGRQFSNSRSEMNVSTLELGDSALYLCASSLGLPSGGFEQFFGPGTRLTVL.